A selection of T cell receptor beta chains follows, all from one sample in a study of cytomegalovirus exposure and HLA in healthy donors. Assay: immunoSEQ multiplex PCR; the TCRdb copy retains only in-frame clones and omits some. The sample contains 150,000 or so clones, 70% to 90% of which appear only once. The specimen sequenced was PBMCs. All receptors come from a woman in her 40s in good health and CMV-seropositive. Each CDR3 is given with its conserved first and last residue.

>TRBJ2-7|TRBV29-1
CSVVVSSEQYF
>TRBJ2-6|TRBV5-6
CASSPGTSGRVGANVLTF
>TRBJ1-6|TRBV4-1
CASSQDRGRASPLHF
>TRBJ2-1|TRBV29-1
CSVPQQGASISYNEQFF
>TRBJ2-1|TRBV29-1
CSAGLAGDSEQFF
>TRBJ1-4|TRBV6-5
CASSYGGQINEKLFF
>TRBJ2-1|TRBV19
CASSISLREQFF
>TRBJ2-5|TRBV11-2
CASSQFVAGGKGETQYF
>TRBJ2-5|TRBV5-6
CASSFGTSASEETQYF
>TRBJ2-2|TRBV9
CASSASGRAGELFF
>TRBJ2-5|TRBV25-1
CASSAWTGGETQYF
>TRBJ1-5|TRBV18
CASSPGQGSNQPQHF